This is a list of T cell receptor beta chains from one sample in a study of radiotherapy plus CTLA-4 blockade in lung cancer. This table comes from immunoSEQ multiplex PCR, and its TCRdb copy is limited to in-frame clones, with some not included. The table includes about 88,000 clones, 60% to 80% detected once. The specimen comprised peripheral blood, sampled from a patient treated with radiotherapy plus ipilimumab. The receptor source for this set is a human donor with non-small cell lung cancer that progressed on radiotherapy plus ipilimumab. The CDR3 runs from the conserved cysteine through the conserved F or W. Fields, in order: clone size, D gene, J gene, V gene, CDR3 protein, CDR3 DNA. A D gene is named only where the DNA matches it firmly. Expanded clones are given a class, and other clones once, few, many or no size at all.

. | . | TRBJ2-7 | TRBV2 | CASSELMGEQYF | TGTGCCAGCAGTGAACTCATGGGCGAGCAGTACTTC
. | . | TRBJ2-2 | TRBV5-1 | CASSLGSTGGELFF | TGCGCCAGCAGCCTCGGTTCCACTGGAGGGGAGCTGTTTTTT
. | TRBD2 | TRBJ2-2 | TRBV7-8 | CASSFDPGTSGGAGELFF | TGTGCCAGCAGTTTCGACCCCGGGACTAGCGGGGGGGCCGGGGAGCTGTTTTTT
. | TRBD1 | TRBJ2-3 | TRBV2 | CASDPRTGLDTQYF | TGTGCCAGCGACCCGAGGACAGGGTTAGATACGCAGTATTTT
. | TRBD1 | TRBJ2-5 | TRBV5-1 | CASSFSPPGQDQETQYF | TGCGCCAGCAGCTTTAGCCCACCGGGACAGGACCAAGAGACCCAGTACTTC
few | . | TRBJ2-7 | TRBV7-8 | CASSVPGREIAPEQYF | TGTGCCAGCAGCGTCCCGGGACGGGAGATCGCTCCCGAGCAGTACTTC
once | TRBD2 | TRBJ2-7 | TRBV15 | CATSRGQVGGNEQYF | TGTGCCACCAGCAGAGGGCAGGTGGGAGGGAACGAGCAGTACTTC
. | . | TRBJ2-5 | TRBV7-8 | CASSVDGETQYF | TGTGCCAGCAGCGTAGATGGTGAGACCCAGTACTTC
. | . | TRBJ1-2 | TRBV28 | CASSPRQAYGYTF | TGTGCCAGCAGTCCTCGACAGGCCTATGGCTACACCTTC
. | TRBD2 | TRBJ2-1 | TRBV28 | CASTWEREGFVSSYNEQFF | TGTGCCAGCACCTGGGAGCGGGAGGGCTTCGTCTCCTCCTACAATGAGCAGTTCTTC
few | . | TRBJ1-1 | TRBV28 | CASIHRSGQGSEAFF | TGTGCCAGCATTCACCGTTCCGGGCAGGGCAGTGAAGCTTTCTTT
. | . | TRBJ1-1 | TRBV9 | CASSSQNTEAFF | TGTGCCAGCAGCTCCCAGAACACTGAAGCTTTCTTT
. | . | TRBJ1-6 | TRBV27 | CASSLKFPSSYNSPLHF | TGTGCCAGCAGTTTAAAGTTTCCGAGCTCCTATAATTCACCCCTCCACTTT
. | TRBD2 | TRBJ2-4 | TRBV4-1 | CASSQDRGLAGTDRDF | TGCGCCAGCAGCCAAGATAGGGGCCTAGCGGGAACCGATCGCGACTTC
few | . | TRBJ1-6 | TRBV10-3 | CAIHPGTVNSPLHF | TGTGCCATCCACCCCGGGACGGTTAATTCACCCCTCCACTTT
. | . | TRBJ2-5 | TRBV6-5 | CASSYYRGSGQETQYF | TGTGCCAGCAGTTACTATCGGGGTAGCGGACAAGAGACCCAGTACTTC
. | TRBD2 | TRBJ2-1 | TRBV7-3 | CASSRLAGGLFF | TGTGCCAGCAGCCGACTAGCGGGGGGGTTGTTCTTC
. | . | TRBJ1-3 | TRBV7-6 | CASSLGTATGNTIYF | TGTGCCAGCAGCTTAGGGACCGCGACCGGAAACACCATATATTTT